This T cell receptor beta chain was sequenced during a study of shared clonotypes between healthy human individuals (dated by TCRdb to 2018 to 2021). Notes on the research overall: The cohort included a few men and a couple of women between 18 and 49 years of age. For each donor, CD4 naive and CD4 memory were each given three plates, CD8 naive was given two plates, and CD8 memory was given one plate. To estimate repertoire size and how much clonotypes are shared between individuals, the study performed deep sequencing of blood TCR repertoires from a handful of healthy adults. Different laboratories and diverse techniques were used to prepare libraries and sequence TCR repertoires, to increase sequencing depth and limit assay-specific biases. Between about 0.94 and 10 billion PBMCs per donor were obtained by leukapheresis.

Using the deep immunoSEQ assay, TCR CDR3 regions were amplified from genomic DNA by multiplex PCR. Extracted genomic DNA from each cell subset was distributed evenly across all wells of several immunoSEQ 96-well plates, and each plate was treated as a replicate. For sorted subsets, about 200 ng genomic DNA, equal to 25,000 to 35,000 T cell genomes, was loaded into each replicate PCR. The purified libraries were quantified using a Qubit 3.0 fluorometer, sized with a Bioanalyzer 2100, and then quantified again using the KAPA Library Quantification kit. Each immunoSEQ 96-well plate was sequenced on its own single-read 150-cycle Illumina NextSeq 550 flow cell. Per the authors' processing: The immunoSEQ output contained only junctional sequences without quality scores, so filtering could not match that applied to full-length reads. To assign V/J genes and CDR3, sequences were annotated against IMGT germline references using PyIR, a Python wrapper for IgBLAST v1.9. Reads with weak V/J assignments (E-value above 1e-6), missing CDR3, stop codons, out-of-frame junctions, or ambiguous translated residues were removed. V3J clonotypes were defined as sequences sharing the same inferred V gene, J gene, and CDR3 amino acid sequence. The percentage overlap between two repertoires was calculated by dividing the number of shared unique clonotypes by the size of the smaller repertoire. RTK rarefaction, the Chao1 estimator, and Recon v2.1 estimates of unobserved clonotypes were used to assess repertoire richness. Generation probabilities for all TCRbeta clonotypes obtained by the gDNA method from a handful of donors were computed using OLGA. As stored in TCRdb, this immuneACCESS dataset retains in-frame rearrangements with V and J assigned. A fraction of the clones does not appear; measured against another copy, unresolved V genes explain less than half of the discrepancy, and the remainder lacks a known reason. Clonal size and the V and J genes are those of that table, whereas D and trimming came from the DNA. Within this sample are hundreds of thousands of clones, with about 98% of them counted one time only. The ten largest clones add up to more than 0.3% of the sample.

A word on this clone: No cognate antigen has been identified for it. Base qualities are not provided; no much larger clone lies one nucleotide away.

CD8 naive samples were CD45RO-negative cells positively selected for CCR7, giving a CD45RA+CCR7+ population that excluded TemRA cells. Donors were healthy HIV-negative adults with no recently reported acute infections or vaccinations. Every donor was a Caucasian adult living in Nashville, Tennessee, USA. After blood collection by leukapheresis, PBMCs were isolated using Ficoll-Histopaque density gradient centrifugation and then cryopreserved in the vapor phase of liquid nitrogen. Analytical flow cytometry was used to check the purity and quantity of every magnetically sorted T cell population. Genomic DNA was isolated from each sorted fraction and quantified by UV absorbance on a Nanodrop 2000c. Spanning cysteine to phenylalanine, the CDR3 consists of 15 amino acids. Just CDR3 DNA is preserved here, 45 bases in frame from base 1. CDR1 and CDR2 are read off the germline V gene as SGHNT and YENEEA. At the junction V is shortened by 1 base and J by 0 bases, with 8 bases in between.

What the research found in general, with its limitations: Pairwise subsampling indicated that sequencing depth was expected to affect the degree of clonotype sharing among donors. Clonotypes shared by all four sorted-subset donors showed higher generation probabilities than non-shared clonotypes. When several donors were compared, the shared fraction of clonotypes was around 4.6% for naive CD4, roughly 3.3% for naive CD8, 2.3% for memory CD4, and 0.4% for memory CD8. The genetic and exposure-history diversity represented was limited by the small number of donors. Naive subsets generally had larger estimated clonotype richness than memory subsets did. Incomplete sequencing was indicated by rarefaction of sorted-subset datasets, despite the large sequencing depth. Sampling was restricted to blood, and TCR repertoires in tissues likely differ from the TCR repertoires found in blood.

Sequencing was carried out using naive CD8+ T cells sorted from blood. The cell subset or site label, read with the paper, signifies: CD45RA+CCR7+. Recombination connected TRBV11-3 to TRBJ2-3; no D gene can be assigned with confidence. This TCR was sampled from a man aged 30 to 39 in good health. The CDR3: CASSLGVSSTDTQYF. The DNA sequence is TGTGCCAGCAGCTTAGGGGTTAGCAGCACAGATACGCAGTATTTT. Here the CDR3 is joined to the reference TRBV11-3 and TRBJ2-3 genes, and the full variable domain is: EAGVVQSPRYKIIEKKQPVAFWCNPISGHNTLYWYLQNLGQGPELLIRYENEEAVDDSQLPKDRFSAERLKGVDSTLKIQPAELGDSAVYLCASSLGVSSTDTQYFGPGTRLTVL.